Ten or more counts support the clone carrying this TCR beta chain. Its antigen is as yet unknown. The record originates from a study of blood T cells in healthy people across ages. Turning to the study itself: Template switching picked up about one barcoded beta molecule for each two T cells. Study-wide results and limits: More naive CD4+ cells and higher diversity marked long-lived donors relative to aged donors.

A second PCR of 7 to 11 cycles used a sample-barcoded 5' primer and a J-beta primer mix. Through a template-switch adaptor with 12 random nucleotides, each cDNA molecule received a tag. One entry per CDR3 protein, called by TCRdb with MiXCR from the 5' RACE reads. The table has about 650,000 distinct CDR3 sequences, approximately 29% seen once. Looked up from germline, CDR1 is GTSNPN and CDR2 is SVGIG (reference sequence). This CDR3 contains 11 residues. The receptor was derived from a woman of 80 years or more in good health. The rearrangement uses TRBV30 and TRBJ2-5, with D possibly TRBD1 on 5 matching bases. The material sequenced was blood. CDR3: CMCTSGETQYF. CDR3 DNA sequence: TGTATGTGTACCTCAGGGGAGACCCAGTACTTC.